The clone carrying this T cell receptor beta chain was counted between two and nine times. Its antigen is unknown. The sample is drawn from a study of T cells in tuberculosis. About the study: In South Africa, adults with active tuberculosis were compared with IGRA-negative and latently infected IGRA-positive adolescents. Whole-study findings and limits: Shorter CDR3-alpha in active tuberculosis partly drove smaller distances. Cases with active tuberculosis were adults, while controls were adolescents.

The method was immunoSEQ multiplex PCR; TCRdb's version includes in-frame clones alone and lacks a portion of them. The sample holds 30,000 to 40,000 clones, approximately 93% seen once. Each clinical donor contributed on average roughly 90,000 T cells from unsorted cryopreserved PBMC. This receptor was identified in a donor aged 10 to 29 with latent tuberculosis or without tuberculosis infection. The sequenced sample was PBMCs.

CDR3 nucleotide sequence: TGTGCCAGCAGTTCCCCGGGGGGTACGAGCTCCTACGAGCAGTACTTC. The encoded protein is CASSSPGGTSSYEQYF. This chain uses TRBV27 with TRBJ2-7; 7 nucleotides line up with TRBD2. After removal of 4 bases from V and 0 bases from J, the junction contained 9 bases not matched to a gene. The CDR3 loop spans 16 amino acids. From germline, CDR1 is MNHEY and CDR2 SMNVEV (reference sequence).